This T cell receptor (beta chain) was retrieved from a study of low-dose radiotherapy and immunotherapy resistance in tumors. Time point here: after trial treatment. The treatment here: LDRT plus nivolumab, ipilimumab, low-dose cyclophosphamide and aspirin (RACIN trial). TRAV- and TRBV-specific primers, spanning alpha and beta chains, primed first-strand cDNA. With a constant-region primer and a V-primer adapter, TCRs were subjected to 20 PCR cycles of amplification. MiXCR, applied by TCRdb to the reads, yields one record per CDR3 protein. The sample holds 31,000 or so distinct CDR3 sequences, approximately 49% seen once. This clonotype is labeled medium-sized (0.01 to 0.1%). The CDR3 length is 15 residues. Germline assignment: CDR1 SGHDT and CDR2 YYEEEE. The V gene lost 0 bases and the J gene lost 5 bases, with 14 bases spanning the gap.

The clonotype was recovered from a male donor with gallbladder cancer. The gene calls are TRBV5-6 and TRBJ1-1, with D perhaps matching TRBD1 (5 bases). Specimen: PBMCs, collected after low-dose radiotherapy plus immunotherapy. The CDR3 here is CASSLAVAGRTEAFF. The CDR3 DNA sequence: TGTGCCAGCAGCTTGGCCGTGGCAGGGAGGACTGAAGCTTTCTTT.